This TCR beta chain is drawn from a study of CD8 T cells in ankylosing spondylitis. Notes on the study in general: From matched ankylosing spondylitis synovial fluid, disease-linked clones were reportedly recovered at significantly enriched levels. Ankylosing spondylitis blood appeared to be characterized by a TCR beta motif of roughly eight highly homologous variants. Earlier literature documents some of the motif variants in reactive arthritis synovial fluid and blood.

On this clonotype itself: Its antigen is unknown.

This CDR3 comprises 12 residues. Germline CDR1 and CDR2: SQVTM and ANQGSEA. Trimming cost V 4 bases and J 7 bases, with 11 bases left between them. Making use of molecular barcodes, quantitative 5'-RACE generated TCR beta libraries. MiXCR, applied by TCRdb to the 5' RACE reads, yields one record per CDR3 protein. The sample has under 150,000 distinct CDR3 sequences, 7% to 10% seen once. The sequence was obtained from a male donor with ankylosing spondylitis or in good health (not recorded which). Sequencing was carried out using blood, either unsorted or a sorted T cell fraction (not recorded which). The rearrangement uses TRBV29-1 and TRBJ2-1; maybe TRBD1 (5 bases). This chain's CDR3 is CSVGAGWNEQFF. The CDR3 DNA reads TGCAGCGTTGGGGCAGGGTGGAATGAGCAGTTCTTC.